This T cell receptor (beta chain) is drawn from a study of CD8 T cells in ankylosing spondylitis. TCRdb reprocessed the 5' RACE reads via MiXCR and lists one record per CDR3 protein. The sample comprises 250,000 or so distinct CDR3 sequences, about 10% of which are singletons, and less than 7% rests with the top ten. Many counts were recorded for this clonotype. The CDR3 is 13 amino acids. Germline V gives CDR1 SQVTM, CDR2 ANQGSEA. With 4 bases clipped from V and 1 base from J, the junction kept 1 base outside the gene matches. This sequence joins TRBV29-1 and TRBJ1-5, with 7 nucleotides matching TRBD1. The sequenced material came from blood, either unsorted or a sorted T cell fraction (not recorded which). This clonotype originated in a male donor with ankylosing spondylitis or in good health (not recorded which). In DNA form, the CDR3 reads TGCAGCGTTGCACAGGGGAGCAATCAGCCCCAGCATTTT. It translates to CSVAQGSNQPQHF. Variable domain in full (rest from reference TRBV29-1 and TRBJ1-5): SAVISQKPSRDICQRGTSLTIQCQVDSQVTMMFWYRQQPGQSLTLIATANQGSEATYESGFVIDKFPISRPNLTFSTLTVSNMSPEDSSIYLCSVAQGSNQPQHFGDGTRLSIL.